This TCR beta chain was observed in a study of shared clonotypes between healthy human individuals. The CDR3 runs to 12 residues. Looked up from germline, CDR1 is SNHLY and CDR2 is FYNNEI. Trimming pared 8 bases from V and 2 bases from J, leaving 10 bases between. Splitting of each subset's genomic DNA was done evenly across several immunoSEQ plates. TCRdb keeps only in-frame clones here, not all; method: immunoSEQ multiplex PCR. The table includes some 1 million clones, approximately 68% detected once. CD4+ cells underwent separation, giving CD45RA+ naive and CD45RA-negative memory subsets. The study, taken as a whole, reports: The authors sampled blood alone, and tissue repertoires likely differ. Rarefaction gave evidence that sorted-subset sequencing remained incomplete despite large depth.

Comments on this clone: Antigen: not known.

The receptor's source is a man in his late teens or twenties in good health. Material: memory CD4+ T cells sorted from blood. The subset: CD45RA-negative fraction. The chain joins TRBV2 to TRBJ2-7, with D possibly matching TRBD1 (5 bases). In nucleotides, the CDR3 is TGTGCCAGCGGTGCAGGGACCTACGAGCAGTACTTC. This codes for CASGAGTYEQYF.